This is a list of T cell receptor beta chains from one sample in a study of cytomegalovirus exposure and HLA in healthy donors. Measured with immunoSEQ multiplex PCR; TCRdb has only the in-frame clones, and not every one. The repertoire holds roughly 110,000 clones, with 77% as singletons. Sequencing input: PBMCs. The receptors stem from a male donor in good health and CMV-seronegative. The CDR3 runs from the conserved cysteine through the conserved F or W. Each record gives: J gene, V gene, clone size, CDR3 length, D gene, CDR3 DNA, CDR3 protein. D genes are given only for firm matches. Size is stated for part of the rows, as once, few or many counts, or as a class when the clone is expanded.

>TRBJ2-1|TRBV7-2|.|16|TRBD1
TGTGCCAGCAGCTCTCCGACAGGGTTCTCTTACAATGAGCAGTTCTTC
CASSSPTGFSYNEQFF
>TRBJ1-5|TRBV4-1|few|13|.
TGCGCCAGCAGCCAAGTGGCGGGGCAGCCCCAGCATTTT
CASSQVAGQPQHF
>TRBJ2-2|TRBV4-1|.|15|.
TGCGCCAGCAGCCAAGGGCGGTACAACACCGGGGAGCTGTTTTTT
CASSQGRYNTGELFF
>TRBJ1-2|TRBV27|.|16|.
TGTGCCAGCAGTTTATCCCTCGGGGGAGGTGGGGGTGGCTACACCTTC
CASSLSLGGGGGGYTF
>TRBJ2-7|TRBV11-3|.|14|TRBD2
TGTGCCAGCAGCCCCGGGGGGAGCTCCTACGAGCAGTACTTC
CASSPGGSSYEQYF
>TRBJ1-2|TRBV9|few|15|TRBD1
TGTGCCAGCAGCCTCAGTCCCGGGACAGGGAATGGCTACACCTTC
CASSLSPGTGNGYTF
>TRBJ1-2|TRBV27|.|17|TRBD1
TGTGCCAGCAGTGCCTACAGGGGGCGCGGTGGTAACTATGGCTACACCTTC
CASSAYRGRGGNYGYTF
>TRBJ2-3|TRBV5-6|once|15|TRBD2
TGTGCCAGCAGCACCGGACTAGCGACCCGGGATACGCAGTATTTT
CASSTGLATRDTQYF
>TRBJ1-2|TRBV19|.|16|TRBD1
TGTGCCAGTAGTATAGGGGGACAGTTGTCCCTCTATGGCTACACCTTC
CASSIGGQLSLYGYTF
>TRBJ1-4|TRBV27|few|8|.
TGTCACGGTGAAAAACTGTTTTTT
CHGEKLFF
>TRBJ1-1|TRBV20-1|.|11|.
TGCAGTGCTCGCGGGAACACTGAAGCTTTCTTT
CSARGNTEAFF